The 8 T cell receptor beta chains below come from one sample, sequenced in a study of T cells in Graves' hyperthyroidism and ophthalmopathy. Researchers amplified the TCR beta CDR3 regions from RNA transcripts. In the first-round RT-PCR of the TCR CDR3, the HTBI primer set was used. MiXCR, applied by TCRdb to the multiplex PCR reads, yields one record per CDR3 protein. The table shows 550,000 to 800,000 distinct CDR3 sequences, with around 15% occurring only once. Sequenced: blood. The receptors originated from a man over 45 with Graves' hyperthyroidism.

This clonotype was detected many times. The chain is built from TRBV7-9 and TRBJ2-5; possibly TRBD1 for D (6 bases). This CDR3 spans 14 amino acids. With 5 bases removed from V and 1 base from J, the gap between germline ends came to 11 bases. In germline, CDR1 is SEHNR, CDR2 FQNEAQ (reference sequence). In nucleotides, the CDR3 is TGTGCCAGCAGCGCCGACAGGATCCAAGAGACCCAGTACTTC. Its protein product is CASSADRIQETQYF.

This clonotype has just a few counts. This chain connects TRBV6-1 to TRBJ1-4, with D perhaps matching TRBD1 (5 bases). The V end lost 5 bases, the J end lost 8 bases, and 18 bases lay between the germline ends. Germline V gene lookup returns CDR1 MNHNS and CDR2 SASEGT. This CDR3 spans 15 amino acids. The DNA of the CDR3 is TGTGCCAGCAGTCCGGGGTACGGGGCTTGGGAAAAACTGTTTTTT. Its protein is CASSPGYGAWEKLFF.

The chain couples TRBV5-1 to TRBJ1-6, with TRBD1 as a possible D gene (6 bases). The germline CDR1 and CDR2 sequences are SGHRS and YFSETQ. CDR3 length: 15 amino acids. The V and J ends lost 2 bases and 10 bases respectively, with 16 bases between them. The CDR3 sequence: CASSLTGMAESPLHF. The CDR3 DNA sequence: TGCGCCAGCAGCTTAACAGGGATGGCGGAATCACCCCTCCACTTT.

This clonotype has a handful of counts. CDR3 in DNA: TGCGCCAGCAGTTATTGGGACAGGGTGTCAGAGACCCAGTACTTC. Translation: CASSYWDRVSETQYF. J is TRBJ2-5 and V is TRBV5-1, with TRBD1 identical over 9 bases. The ends lost 5 bases at V and 4 bases at J; junction bases unmatched: 9. The CDR3 is 15 residues long. Germline CDR1 is SGHRS and CDR2 is YFSETQ.

In its sample, this clonotype was seen many times. CDR3 in DNA: TGTGCCACCAGCAGAGAGACAGGACTACATTACGAGCAGTACTTC. Protein sequence: CATSRETGLHYEQYF. The J gene is TRBJ2-7, the V gene TRBV15; D tentatively fits TRBD1 or TRBD2 (6 bases each). Germline CDR1 is LNHNV and CDR2 is YYDKDF (reference sequence). Trimming removed 0 bases at V and 4 bases at J, with 13 bases between. The CDR3 extends over 15 amino acids.

The chain uses TRBV30 and TRBJ2-1; D unresolved. Trimming removed 3 bases from V and 3 bases from J, with 9 bases in between. The CDR3 sequence is 13 residues long. The germline V gene has CDR1 GTSNPN and CDR2 SVGIG (reference sequence). The CDR3 loop reads CAWSRDSYNEQFF. DNA of the CDR3: TGTGCCTGGAGCAGAGATAGCTACAATGAGCAGTTCTTC. Using reference TRBV30 and TRBJ2-1 for the parts outside the CDR3, the full variable domain is SQTIHQWPATLVQPVGSPLSLECTVEGTSNPNLYWYRQAAGRGLQLLFYSVGIGQISSEVPQNLSASRPQDRQFILSSKKLLLSDSGFYLCAWSRDSYNEQFFGPGTRLTVL.

This clonotype was recorded at least ten times. J is TRBJ1-1 and V is TRBV11-2, with D tentatively TRBD1 (6 bases). This CDR3 comprises 12 residues. Deletions cut 2 bases from V and 7 bases from J, with 8 bases between. Germline V lookup: CDR1 SGHAT, CDR2 FQNNGV. In DNA form, the CDR3 reads TGTGCCAGCAGCTTATCAGGGGTTGAAGCTTTCTTT. Its protein product is CASSLSGVEAFF.

The table lists this clonotype with a few counts. The rearrangement joins TRBV6-1 to TRBJ2-2; D is perhaps TRBD2 (6 bases). The CDR3 runs to 16 residues. Germline V gives CDR1 MNHNS, CDR2 SASEGT. The germline V and J ends were trimmed by 7 bases and 4 bases, with 19 bases remaining between them. CDR3 coding DNA: TGTGCCAGCAAGAGTCGAAGCGGGTGGGGCACCGGGGAGCTGTTTTTT. Its translation is CASKSRSGWGTGELFF.